Listed here is a single TCR beta chain. This clonotype occurred many times. What antigen it recognizes has not been identified. It has no much larger one-base neighbor in the sample; base qualities were not kept. This specimen belongs to a study of human T cells and chemical hapten exposure listed by TCRdb under 2021. With regard to the full study: Libraries were pooled for sequencing, and per-sample TCR yields varied mainly because of small differences in library volumes within the pool. Peripheral blood TCR repertoire changes were tracked in vivo in alopecia patients during primary and secondary sensitization to the hapten diphenylcyclopropenone (DPC). Each blood RNA sample was used to sequence both TCR alpha and TCR beta chains.

Total RNA was extracted from unfractionated whole blood that had been collected in Tempus Blood RNA tubes. Roughly 5 healthy volunteers served as TCR sequencing controls and were bled at day 0, 2 weeks and 6 weeks. Beyond this particular receptor, the publication reports: After repeated subsampling, the strength of the expansion versus patch-test correlation and the threshold at which it became significant changed. No change with DPC sensitization was found in the number of TCRs above 1 in 1000 frequency, and no evidence of global repertoire structure alterations was found.

Receptor amplification or capture employed 5' RACE. Sequenced using an Illumina MiSeq. Library preparation attached unique molecular identifiers to individual cDNA molecules for quantitative, reproducible TCR counting. For the original study's pipeline: Samples had a median of about 96,000 TCRs, with a range from about 23,224 to 700,000. The Decombinator software suite was used to annotate V, J and CDR3 in the TCR reads. For the PS versus PT1 abundance plots, all samples were subsampled to the same number of TCRs (28,000). TCRs were defined as expanded if absent before sensitization and observed at least eight times at the 2-week time point. TCRdb reran the public reads through fastp at Q25 and MiXCR, keeping productive beta chains. Rows with one shared CDR3 protein collapse into an entry with the most common genes and DNA. These V and J calls derive from TCRdb rather than the authors' analysis. This sample lists about 81,000 distinct CDR3 sequences; roughly 7.7% were detected once. Of the sample, under 3% is held by the ten largest clones.

Between the V and J ends, shortened by 2 bases and 4 bases respectively, the junction contains 14 bases. From the cysteine up to the phenylalanine, the CDR3 has a length of 15 residues. Left in the record is the CDR3 DNA by itself, 45 bases read in frame from the first base. The germline V gene provides CDR1 MNHNS and CDR2 SASEGT. The chain is assembled from TRBV6-1 and TRBJ1-1, and the D gene may be TRBD1, 6 bases matching. This TCR derives from a male donor in good health. The sequence in DNA is TGTGCCAGCAGTGAAAGACAGGCGATATTCACTGAAGCTTTCTTT. It translates to CASSERQAIFTEAFF.